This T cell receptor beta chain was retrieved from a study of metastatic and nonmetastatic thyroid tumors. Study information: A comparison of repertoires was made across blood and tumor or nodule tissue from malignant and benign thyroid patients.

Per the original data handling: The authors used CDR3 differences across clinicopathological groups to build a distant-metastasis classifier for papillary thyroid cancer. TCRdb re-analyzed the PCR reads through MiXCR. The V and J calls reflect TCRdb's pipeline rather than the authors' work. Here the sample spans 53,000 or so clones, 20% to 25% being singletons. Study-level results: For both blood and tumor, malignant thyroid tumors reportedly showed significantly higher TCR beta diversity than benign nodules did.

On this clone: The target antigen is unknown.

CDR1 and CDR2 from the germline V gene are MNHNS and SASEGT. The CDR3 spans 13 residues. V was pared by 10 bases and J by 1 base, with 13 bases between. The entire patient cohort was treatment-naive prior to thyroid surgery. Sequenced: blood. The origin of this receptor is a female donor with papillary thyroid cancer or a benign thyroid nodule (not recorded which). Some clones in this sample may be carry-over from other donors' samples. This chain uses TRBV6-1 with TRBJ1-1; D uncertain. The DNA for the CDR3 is TGTGCCATCATCGAAGACAAGAACACTGAAGCTTTCTTT. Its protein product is CAIIEDKNTEAFF.